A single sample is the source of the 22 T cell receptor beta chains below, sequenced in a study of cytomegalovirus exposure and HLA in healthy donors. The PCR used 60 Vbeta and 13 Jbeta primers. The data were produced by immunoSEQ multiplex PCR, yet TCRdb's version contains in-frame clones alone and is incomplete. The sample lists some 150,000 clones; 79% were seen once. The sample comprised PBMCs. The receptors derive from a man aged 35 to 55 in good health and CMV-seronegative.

CDR3 sequence (DNA): TGTGCCAGCAGCTTCCTACCACCCCTTGAGGAGCAGTACTTC. Its protein product is CASSFLPPLEEQYF. The chain has TRBV5-7 and TRBJ2-7, with D uncertain. TRBV5-7 is given ORF status, its function remaining uncertain. The ends were cut back, 2 bases at V and 7 bases at J, with 16 bases in the middle. CDR3 length: 14 amino acids.

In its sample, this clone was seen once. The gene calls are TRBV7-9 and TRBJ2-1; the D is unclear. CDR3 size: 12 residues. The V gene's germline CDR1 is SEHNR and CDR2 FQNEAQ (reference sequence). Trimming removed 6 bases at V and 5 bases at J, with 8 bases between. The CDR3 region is CASSIRDNEQFF. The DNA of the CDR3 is TGTGCCAGCAGTATCCGCGACAATGAGCAGTTCTTC. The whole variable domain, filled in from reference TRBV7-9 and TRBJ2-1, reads DTGVSQNPRHKITKRGQNVTFRCDPISEHNRLYWYRQTLGQGPEFLTYFQNEAQLEKSRLLSDRFSAERPKGSFSTLEIQRTEQGDSAMYLCASSIRDNEQFFGPGTRLTVL.

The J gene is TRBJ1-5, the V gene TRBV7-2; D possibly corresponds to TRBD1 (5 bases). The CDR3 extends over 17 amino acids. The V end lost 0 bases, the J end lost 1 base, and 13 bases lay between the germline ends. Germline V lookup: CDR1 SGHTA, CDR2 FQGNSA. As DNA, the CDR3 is TGTGCCAGCAGCTTAGCGCCTAGGCGGGGGAGCAATCAGCCCCAGCATTTT. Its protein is CASSLAPRRGSNQPQHF.

The CDR3 reads CASSMDPGLAATDTQYF. The CDR3 DNA follows: TGTGCCAGCAGTATGGACCCGGGACTAGCCGCCACAGATACGCAGTATTTT. The chain links TRBV2 to TRBJ2-3; 9 bases fit TRBD2. J lost 2 bases, V lost 5 bases, and 11 bases had no gene match. Germline V gene data show CDR1 as SNHLY and CDR2 as FYNNEI. The CDR3 totals 17 residues.

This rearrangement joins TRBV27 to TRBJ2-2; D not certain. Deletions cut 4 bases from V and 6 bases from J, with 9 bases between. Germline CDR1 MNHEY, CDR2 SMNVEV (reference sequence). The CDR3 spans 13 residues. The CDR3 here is CASSYGTAGELFF. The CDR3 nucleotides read TGTGCCAGCAGTTATGGTACAGCCGGGGAGCTGTTTTTT.

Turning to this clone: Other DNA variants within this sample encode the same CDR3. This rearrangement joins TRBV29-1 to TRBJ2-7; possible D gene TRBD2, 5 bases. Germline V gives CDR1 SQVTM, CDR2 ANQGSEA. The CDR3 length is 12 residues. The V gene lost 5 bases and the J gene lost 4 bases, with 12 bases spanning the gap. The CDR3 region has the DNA TGCAGCGTTTCTCGAGGGCTATACGAGCAGTACTTC. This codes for CSVSRGLYEQYF.

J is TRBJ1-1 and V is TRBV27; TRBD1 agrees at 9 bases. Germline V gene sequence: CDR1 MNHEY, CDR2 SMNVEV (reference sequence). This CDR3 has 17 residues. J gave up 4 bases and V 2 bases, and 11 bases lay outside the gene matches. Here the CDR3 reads CASSLIRTGASVTEAFF. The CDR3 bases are TGTGCCAGCAGTTTAATTAGGACAGGGGCCTCCGTCACTGAAGCTTTCTTT.

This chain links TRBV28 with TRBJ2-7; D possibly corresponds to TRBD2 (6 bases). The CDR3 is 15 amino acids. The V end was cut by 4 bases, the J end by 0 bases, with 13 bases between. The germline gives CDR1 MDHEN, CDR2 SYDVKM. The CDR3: CASSYYSGSSYEQYF. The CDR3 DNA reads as TGTGCCAGCAGTTACTATAGCGGCAGCTCCTACGAGCAGTACTTC.

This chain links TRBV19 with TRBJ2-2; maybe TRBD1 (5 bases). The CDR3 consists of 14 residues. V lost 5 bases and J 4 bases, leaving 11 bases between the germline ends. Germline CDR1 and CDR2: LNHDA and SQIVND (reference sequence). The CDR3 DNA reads TGTGCCAGTAGTGTCGGACACTTCACCGGGGAGCTGTTTTTT. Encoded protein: CASSVGHFTGELFF.

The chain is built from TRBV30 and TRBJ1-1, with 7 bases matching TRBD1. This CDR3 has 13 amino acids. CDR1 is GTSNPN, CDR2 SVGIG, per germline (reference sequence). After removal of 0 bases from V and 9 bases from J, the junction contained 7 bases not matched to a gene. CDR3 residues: CAWSVGQVGKAFF. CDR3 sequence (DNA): TGTGCCTGGAGTGTAGGACAGGTTGGTAAAGCTTTCTTT.

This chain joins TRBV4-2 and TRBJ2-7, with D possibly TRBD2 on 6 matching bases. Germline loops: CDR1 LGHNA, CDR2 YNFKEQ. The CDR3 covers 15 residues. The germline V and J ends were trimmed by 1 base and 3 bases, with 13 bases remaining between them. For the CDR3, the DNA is TGTGCCAGCAGCCAAGTAACTAGCAGCAACTACGAGCAGTACTTC. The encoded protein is CASSQVTSSNYEQYF.

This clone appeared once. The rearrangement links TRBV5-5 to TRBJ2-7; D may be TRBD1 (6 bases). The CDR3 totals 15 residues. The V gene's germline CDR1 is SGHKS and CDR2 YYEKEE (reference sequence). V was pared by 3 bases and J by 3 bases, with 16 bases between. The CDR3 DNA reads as TGTGCCAGCAGCTCTGGGGCAGGGGACCTCTACGAGCAGTACTTC. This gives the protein CASSSGAGDLYEQYF. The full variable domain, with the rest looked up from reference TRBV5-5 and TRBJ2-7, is DAGVTQSPTHLIKTRGQQVTLRCSPISGHKSVSWYQQVLGQGPQFIFQYYEKEERGRGNFPDRFSARQFPNYSSELNVNALLLGDSALYLCASSSGAGDLYEQYFGPGTRLTVT.

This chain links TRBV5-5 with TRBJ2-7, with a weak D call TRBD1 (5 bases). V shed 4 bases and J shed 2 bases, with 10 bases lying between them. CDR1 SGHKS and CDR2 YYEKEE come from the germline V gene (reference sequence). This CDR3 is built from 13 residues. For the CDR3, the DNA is TGTGCCAGCAGCGAAGGGGATACCTACGAGCAGTACTTC. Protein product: CASSEGDTYEQYF.

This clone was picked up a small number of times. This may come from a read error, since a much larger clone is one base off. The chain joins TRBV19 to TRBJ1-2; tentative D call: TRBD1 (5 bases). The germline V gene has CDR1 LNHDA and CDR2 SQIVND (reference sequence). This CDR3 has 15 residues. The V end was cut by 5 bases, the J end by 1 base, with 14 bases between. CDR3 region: CASSPAFDSNYGYTF. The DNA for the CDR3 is TGTGCCAGTAGTCCCGCCTTTGACAGTAACTATGGCTACACCTTC.

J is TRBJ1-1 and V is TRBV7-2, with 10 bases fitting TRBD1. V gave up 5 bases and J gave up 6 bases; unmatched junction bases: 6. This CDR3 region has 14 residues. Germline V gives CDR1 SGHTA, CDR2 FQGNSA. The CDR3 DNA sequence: TGTGCCAGCAGCCCCAGACAGGGGGCTCCTGAAGCTTTCTTT. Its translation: CASSPRQGAPEAFF. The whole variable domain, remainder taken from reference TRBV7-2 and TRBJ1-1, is GAGVSQSPSNKVTEKGKDVELRCDPISGHTALYWYRQSLGQGLEFLIYFQGNSAPDKSGLPSDRFSAERTGGSVSTLTIQRTQQEDSAVYLCASSPRQGAPEAFFGQGTRLTVV.

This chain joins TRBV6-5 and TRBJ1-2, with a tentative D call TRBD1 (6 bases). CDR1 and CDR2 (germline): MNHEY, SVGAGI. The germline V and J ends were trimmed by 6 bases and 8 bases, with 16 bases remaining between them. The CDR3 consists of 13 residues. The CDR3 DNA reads TGTGCCAGCAGCGGCTACAGGGAACGGGGCTACACCTTC. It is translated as CASSGYRERGYTF.

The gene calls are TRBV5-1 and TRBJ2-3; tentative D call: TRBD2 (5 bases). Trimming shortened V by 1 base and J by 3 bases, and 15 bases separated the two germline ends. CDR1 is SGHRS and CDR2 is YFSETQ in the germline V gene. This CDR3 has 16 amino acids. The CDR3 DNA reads TGCGCCAGCAGCTTGACGGGAAGCCACAATACAGATACGCAGTATTTT. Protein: CASSLTGSHNTDTQYF.

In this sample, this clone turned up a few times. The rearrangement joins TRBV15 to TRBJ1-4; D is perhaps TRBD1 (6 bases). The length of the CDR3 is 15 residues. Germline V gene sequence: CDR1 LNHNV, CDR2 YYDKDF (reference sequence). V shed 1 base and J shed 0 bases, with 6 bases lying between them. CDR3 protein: CATSRGQATNEKLFF. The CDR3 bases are TGTGCCACCAGCAGAGGACAGGCAACTAATGAAAAACTGTTTTTT.

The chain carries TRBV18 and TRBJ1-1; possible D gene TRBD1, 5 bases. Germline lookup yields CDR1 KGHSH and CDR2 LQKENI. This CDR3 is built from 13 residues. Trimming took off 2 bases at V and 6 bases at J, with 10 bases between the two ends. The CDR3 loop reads CASSPKTTAEAFF. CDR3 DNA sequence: TGTGCCAGCTCACCAAAGACGACAGCTGAAGCTTTCTTT.

For the CDR3, the DNA is TGTGCCAGCAGCTCTCAAGACGGGAACTATGGCTACACCTTC. Translation: CASSSQDGNYGYTF. The chain combines TRBV5-4 with TRBJ1-2; D unresolved. The CDR3 covers 14 residues. Per germline, CDR1 SGHNT and CDR2 YYREEE (reference sequence). Trimming cost V 3 bases and J 2 bases, with 11 bases left between them.

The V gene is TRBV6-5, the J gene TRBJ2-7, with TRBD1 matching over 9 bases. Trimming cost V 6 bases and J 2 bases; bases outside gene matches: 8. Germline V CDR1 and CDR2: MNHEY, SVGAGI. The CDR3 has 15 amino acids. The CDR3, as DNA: TGTGCCAGCAGCCCAGCCGGGACAGGGACCTACGAGCAGTACTTC. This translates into CASSPAGTGTYEQYF.

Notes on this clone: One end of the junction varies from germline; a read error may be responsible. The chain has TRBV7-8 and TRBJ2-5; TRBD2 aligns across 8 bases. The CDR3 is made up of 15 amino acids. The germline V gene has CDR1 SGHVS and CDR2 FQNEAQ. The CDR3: CAGSATSGGQGSQYF. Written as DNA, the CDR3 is TGTGCCGGCAGCGCCACTAGCGGAGGCCAGGGGAGCCAGTACTTC. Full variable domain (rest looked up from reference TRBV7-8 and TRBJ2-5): GAGVSQSPRYKVAKRGQDVALRCDPISGHVSLFWYQQALGQGPEFLTYFQNEAQLDKSGLPSDRFFAERPEGSVSTLKIQRTQQEDSAVYLCAGSATSGGQGSQYFGPGTRLLVL.